The following is a T cell receptor (beta chain) sequence with its context. Its cognate antigen is unknown. In the PCR, 60 Vbeta and 13 Jbeta primers were used. Measured with immunoSEQ multiplex PCR; TCRdb has only the in-frame clones, and not every one. The sample has 110,000 to 150,000 clones; about four fifths are singletons. The sample is drawn from a study of cytomegalovirus exposure and HLA in healthy donors. Study-level information: Among the approximately 370 donors who were genotyped, roughly 76% fell in the genetic ancestry cluster that is associated with self-reported Caucasian donors.

Study conclusions and caveats: The authors later linked a missense DCLRE1C variant to TCR beta V- and J-gene trimming. In a later analysis, HLA-associated beta chains showed higher expansion and lower generation probabilities than comparable chains.

The origin of this receptor is a woman between 40 and 50 years old in good health and CMV-seropositive. Sample: PBMCs.

This chain's CDR3 is CAWSVSAALRPLHF. CDR3 coding DNA: TGTGCCTGGAGTGTGTCGGCGGCTCTTAGACCCCTCCACTTT. J is TRBJ1-6 and V is TRBV30; D ambiguous. V lost 0 bases to trimming and J lost 12 bases, with 15 bases between them. The CDR3 runs to 14 residues. Looked up from germline, CDR1 is GTSNPN and CDR2 is SVGIG (reference sequence).